This T cell receptor (beta chain) came from a study of tumor-infiltrating lymphocytes in oesophageal squamous cell carcinoma. In this sample, this clonotype turned up a few times. Using its own MiXCR run on the PCR reads, TCRdb lists one record per CDR3 protein. The data show 20,000 or so distinct CDR3 sequences, roughly 40% seen once. CDR3 length equals 16 residues. From germline, CDR1 is SGHTA and CDR2 FQGNSA. The chain couples TRBV7-2 to TRBJ2-1, with 7 bases identical to TRBD1. With the DNA end fitting TRBJ2-4 better, the J assignment may be wrong. This TCR came from a male donor with esophageal squamous cell carcinoma. Sequencing was performed on esophageal tumor tissue. This CDR3 is CASSPDRAEAKNIQYF. As DNA, the CDR3 is TGTGCCAGCAGCCCAGACAGGGCGGAGGCCAAAAACATTCAGTACTTC.